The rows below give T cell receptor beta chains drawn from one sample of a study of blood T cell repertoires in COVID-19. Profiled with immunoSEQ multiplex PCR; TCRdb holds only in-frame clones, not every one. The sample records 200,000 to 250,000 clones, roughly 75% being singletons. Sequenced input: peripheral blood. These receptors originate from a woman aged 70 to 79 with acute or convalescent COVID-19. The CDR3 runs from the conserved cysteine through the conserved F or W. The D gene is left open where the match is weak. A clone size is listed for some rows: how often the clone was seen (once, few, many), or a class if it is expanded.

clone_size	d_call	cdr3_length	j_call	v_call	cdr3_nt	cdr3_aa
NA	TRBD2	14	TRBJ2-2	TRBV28	TGTGCCAGCAGTTTATCTAGCGGATCCGGGGAGCTGTTTTTT	CASSLSSGSGELFF
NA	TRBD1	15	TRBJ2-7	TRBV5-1	TGCGCCAGCAGCTATGGGGGACAGGGTTTTTTTGGGCAGTACTTC	CASSYGGQGFFGQYF
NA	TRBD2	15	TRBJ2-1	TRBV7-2	TGTGCCAGCAGCGCAGGGACTAGCGGTAGGAATGAGCAGTTCTTC	CASSAGTSGRNEQFF
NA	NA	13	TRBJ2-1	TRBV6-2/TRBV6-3	TGTGCCAGCAGTTTCTCCCCGGGCAATGAGCAGTTCTTC	CASSFSPGNEQFF
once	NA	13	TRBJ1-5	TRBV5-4	TGTGCCAGCAGCTTGGGGGGGGAACAGCCCCAGCATTTT	CASSLGGEQPQHF
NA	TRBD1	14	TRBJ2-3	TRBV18	TGTGCCAGCTCAAGGACAGGGGGAACAGATACGCAGTATTTT	CASSRTGGTDTQYF
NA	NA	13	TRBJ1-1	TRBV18	TGTGCCAGCTCACAAGGGGGGGACACTGAAGCTTTCTTT	CASSQGGDTEAFF
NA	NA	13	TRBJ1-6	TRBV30	TGTGCCTGGAGGGGACAAGGCAATTCACCCCTCCACTTT	CAWRGQGNSPLHF
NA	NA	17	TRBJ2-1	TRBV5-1	TGCGCCAGCAGCTTGGAAACTAGTTCGATTTCATACAATGAGCAGTTCTTC	CASSLETSSISYNEQFF
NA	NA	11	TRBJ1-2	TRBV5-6	TGTGCCAGCAGCTTTAGAGTCGGCTACACCTTC	CASSFRVGYTF
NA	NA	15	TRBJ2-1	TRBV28	TGTGCCAGCAGTCCAACGGGGCAAGGGAGGACTGAGCAGTTCTTC	CASSPTGQGRTEQFF
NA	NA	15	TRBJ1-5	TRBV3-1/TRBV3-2	TGTGCCAGCAGCCAAGCAGGGGATAGCAATCAGCCCCAGCATTTT	CASSQAGDSNQPQHF
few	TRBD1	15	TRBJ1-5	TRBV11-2	TGTGCCAGCAGCTTAGTAACAGGGGGGAAGCAGCCCCAGCATTTT	CASSLVTGGKQPQHF
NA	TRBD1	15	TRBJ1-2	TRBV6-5	TGTGCCAGCGGATCTACGGGACAGAGGACCTATGGCTACACCTTC	CASGSTGQRTYGYTF
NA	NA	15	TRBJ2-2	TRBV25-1	TGTGCCAGCAGTGGGGGAGTTAAGAACACCGGGGAGCTGTTTTTT	CASSGGVKNTGELFF
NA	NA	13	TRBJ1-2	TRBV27	TGTGCCAGCAGTTTTAACGGGAACTATGGCTACACCTTC	CASSFNGNYGYTF
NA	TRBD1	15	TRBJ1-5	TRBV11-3	TGTGCCAGCAGCTTAGATCCGACAGGGAGCCAGCCCCAGCATTTT	CASSLDPTGSQPQHF
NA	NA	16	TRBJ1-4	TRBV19	TGTGCCAGCCCAAGCCCCCGAACAGCTATTAATGAAAAACTGTTTTTT	CASPSPRTAINEKLFF
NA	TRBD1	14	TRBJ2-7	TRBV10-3	TGTGCCATCAGCTCCGGGACAGGGTACTACGAGCAGTACTTC	CAISSGTGYYEQYF
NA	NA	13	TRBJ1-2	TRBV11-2	TGTGCCAGCAGGGCGACGGGGGAAGCTGGCTACACCTTC	CASRATGEAGYTF
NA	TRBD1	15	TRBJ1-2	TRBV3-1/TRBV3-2	TGTGCCAGCAGCCCAAACAGACAGGGACTCTATGGCTACACCTTC	CASSPNRQGLYGYTF
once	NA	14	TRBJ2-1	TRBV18	TGTGCCAGCTCACGGGACAACTCCTACAATGAGCAGTTCTTC	CASSRDNSYNEQFF
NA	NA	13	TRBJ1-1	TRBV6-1	TGTGCCAGCAGTGAGGAGAGAGACACTGAAGCTTTCTTT	CASSEERDTEAFF
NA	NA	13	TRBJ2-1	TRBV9	TGTGCCAGCAGCGTAGCAGGGCGGGGTGAGCAGTTCTTC	CASSVAGRGEQFF
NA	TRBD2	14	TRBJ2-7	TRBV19	TGTGCCAGTAGTCTTAGCGGGAGGCAAGACGAGCAGTACTTC	CASSLSGRQDEQYF
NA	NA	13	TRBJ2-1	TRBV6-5	TGTGCCAGCAGCCGCGATACAGGGAATGAGCAGTTCTTC	CASSRDTGNEQFF
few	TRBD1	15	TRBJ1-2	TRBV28	TGTGCCAGCAGTGTCCTGACAGGGGGCGCCGGTGGCTACACCTTC	CASSVLTGGAGGYTF
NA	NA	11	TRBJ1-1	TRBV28	TGTGCCACTAGGTCGGCGAGTAGTGCTTTCTTT	CATRSASSAFF
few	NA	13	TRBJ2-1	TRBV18	TGTGCCAGCTCATCACTAGAAAACAATGAGCAGTTCTTC	CASSSLENNEQFF
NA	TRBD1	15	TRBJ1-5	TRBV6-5	TGTGCCAGCATTCAGGGGGCGTTTAGCAATCAGCCCCAGCATTTT	CASIQGAFSNQPQHF
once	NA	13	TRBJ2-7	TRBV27	TGTGCCAGCAGTCATGGCGGCTCCTACGAGCAGTACTTC	CASSHGGSYEQYF
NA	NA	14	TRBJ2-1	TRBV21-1	TGTGCCAGCAGCGAACAGGGAGAACCTAATGAGCAGTTCTTC	CASSEQGEPNEQFF
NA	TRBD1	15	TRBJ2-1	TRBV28	TGTGCCAGCAGTTTAGGGGGGACAGGTGGTTCTGAGCAGTTCTTC	CASSLGGTGGSEQFF
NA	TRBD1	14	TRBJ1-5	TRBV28	TGTGCCAGCAAAGGGACAGTGAATAATCAGCCCCAGCATTTT	CASKGTVNNQPQHF
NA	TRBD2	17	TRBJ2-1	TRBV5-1	TGCGCCAGCAGCTCCTCCCTGACTAGCGGGAGGGGAGATGAGCAGTTCTTC	CASSSSLTSGRGDEQFF
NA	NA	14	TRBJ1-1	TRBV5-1	TGCGCCAGCAGCTTGGATAGTCTGAACACTGAAGCTTTCTTT	CASSLDSLNTEAFF
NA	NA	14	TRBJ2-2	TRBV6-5	TGTGCCAGCAGTCGGGTCCGAGGGACCGGGGAGCTGTTTTTT	CASSRVRGTGELFF
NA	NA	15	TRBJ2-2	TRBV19	TGTGCCAGTAGTATTTCCGGGTCGAACACCGGGGAGCTGTTTTTT	CASSISGSNTGELFF